These T cell receptor beta chains were read from a single sample in a study of vaccination and CD4 T cells after COVID-19. No cognate antigen is known for these TCRs. TCRdb re-derived calls from the PCR reads in MiXCR, one entry per CDR3 protein. This table has over 10,000 distinct CDR3 sequences, roughly 27% appearing once. The material was CD4+ T cells from blood, cultured in vitro, obtained before SARS-CoV-2 vaccination. Source of these receptors: a human donor who received a COVID-19 vaccine. Both conserved end residues are part of each CDR3. The D gene is left open where the match is weak. Not every row has a clone size; where given, it reads once, few, many or a size class.

j_call: TRBJ2-7
clone_size: -
v_call: TRBV12-3/TRBV12-4
d_call: TRBD1
cdr3_nt: TGTGCCAGCAGTATCACCGGGACAGGGGTCTACGAGCAGTACTTC
cdr3_aa: CASSITGTGVYEQYF

j_call: TRBJ2-5
clone_size: once
v_call: TRBV7-7
d_call: TRBD2
cdr3_nt: TGTGCCAGCAGCTTAGGGAGACTAGCGAGGGAGACCCAGTACTTC
cdr3_aa: CASSLGRLARETQYF

j_call: TRBJ2-3
clone_size: few
v_call: TRBV6-1
d_call: TRBD2
cdr3_nt: TGTGCCAGCAGCCCGGGACTAGCGGGGGCAGATACGCAGTATTTT
cdr3_aa: CASSPGLAGADTQYF

j_call: TRBJ2-7
clone_size: -
v_call: TRBV29-1
d_call: -
cdr3_nt: TGCAGCGTCTCTAGCGTTGCCCCCTACGAGCAGTACTTC
cdr3_aa: CSVSSVAPYEQYF

j_call: TRBJ1-6
clone_size: medium-sized
v_call: TRBV2
d_call: TRBD1
cdr3_nt: TGTGCCAGCCTTGACAGGGCTTATAATTCACCCCTCCACTTT
cdr3_aa: CASLDRAYNSPLHF

j_call: TRBJ2-3
clone_size: few
v_call: TRBV20-1
d_call: -
cdr3_nt: TGCAGTTCGACAACCCAGGGAACAGATACGCAGTATTTT
cdr3_aa: CSSTTQGTDTQYF

j_call: TRBJ2-1
clone_size: -
v_call: TRBV7-2
d_call: -
cdr3_nt: TGTGCCAGCAGCTTAGGGTGGGGCAGGGTGGCGTTCTTC
cdr3_aa: CASSLGWGRVAFF

j_call: TRBJ1-4
clone_size: -
v_call: TRBV6-1
d_call: -
cdr3_nt: TGTGCCAGCAGTGAAGTCAGGGTAGGACTGTTTTTT
cdr3_aa: CASSEVRVGLFF

j_call: TRBJ1-1
clone_size: -
v_call: TRBV5-1
d_call: TRBD1
cdr3_nt: TGCGCCAGCAGCGACGACAGGGCCTCTGAAGCTTTCTTT
cdr3_aa: CASSDDRASEAFF

j_call: TRBJ1-5
clone_size: -
v_call: TRBV19
d_call: -
cdr3_nt: TGTGCCAGTATGGGGACGGCCTGGTCCCAGCATTTT
cdr3_aa: CASMGTAWSQHF

j_call: TRBJ1-2
clone_size: few
v_call: TRBV14
d_call: -
cdr3_nt: TGTGCCAGCAGCCCCGGGCCCGGCGGTGGCTACACCTTC
cdr3_aa: CASSPGPGGGYTF

j_call: TRBJ1-2
clone_size: few
v_call: TRBV10-1
d_call: -
cdr3_nt: TGCGCCAGCAGTGAAAGGCCGAACTATGGCTACACCTTC
cdr3_aa: CASSERPNYGYTF

j_call: TRBJ1-2
clone_size: -
v_call: TRBV5-1
d_call: -
cdr3_nt: TGCGCCAGCAGCTTGGGGGAATCAGACTATGGCTACACCTTC
cdr3_aa: CASSLGESDYGYTF

j_call: TRBJ1-4
clone_size: few
v_call: TRBV24-1
d_call: -
cdr3_nt: TGTGCCACCAGTGATCGATCTACAGGGACTAATGAAAAACTGTTTTTT
cdr3_aa: CATSDRSTGTNEKLFF